The TCR beta chain under discussion was sequenced for a study of T-cell memory formation after mild COVID-19. The study's findings and limits: Pre-infection memory held some responding clones, suggesting pre-existing cross-reactive T cells responded. Clones that got smaller from day 15 to 85 had even CD4/CD8, while clones growing later tipped toward CD4+.

The CDR3 runs to 12 residues. Trimming cost V 3 bases and J 5 bases, with 10 bases left between them. Looked up from germline, CDR1 is SQVTM and CDR2 is ANQGSEA. Regarding this clonotype: No antigen is known for it.

cDNA libraries for TCR alpha and TCR beta, carrying sample barcodes and UMIs, came from 5'RACE with constant-segment primers. TCRdb passed the 5' RACE reads through MiXCR, listing each CDR3 protein once. Of 150,000 or so distinct CDR3 sequences listed, about 14% are singletons. The V and J genes are TRBV29-1 and TRBJ1-2, with D tentatively TRBD1 (5 bases). Sequencing was done on a sample of PBMCs or a T cell subset sorted from them (not recorded which). This TCR came from an adult woman who had mild COVID-19 (a few samples of this study predate the infection). Cell type and time point are not known. CDR3 amino acids: CSVEVPGYGYTF. Here the CDR3 DNA reads TGCAGCGTTGAGGTTCCAGGGTATGGCTACACCTTC.